This is a list of T cell receptor beta chains from one sample in a study of blood T cells in healthy people across ages. TCRdb redid the calling of the 5' RACE reads with MiXCR, one entry per CDR3 protein. The sample lists 800,000 or so distinct CDR3 sequences; approximately 25% were seen once. The same data also went into a second study, on T cells of mothers and their children.

Material for sequencing was blood. These receptors came from a boy between 10 and 17 years old in good health. Both conserved end residues are part of each CDR3. A D gene is named only where the DNA matches it firmly. A row's size may be missing; if present it is once, few, many or a size class.

CDR3 protein: CASSDIRIETQYF
CDR3 DNA: TGCGCCAGCAGTGATATACGTATAGAGACCCAGTACTTC
J gene: TRBJ2-5
D gene: .
clone size: .
V gene: TRBV10-2

CDR3 protein: CASSPRPGQGGEETQYF
CDR3 DNA: TGTGCCAGCAGCCCACGCCCGGGACAGGGGGGAGAAGAGACCCAGTACTTC
J gene: TRBJ2-5
D gene: TRBD1
clone size: .
V gene: TRBV7-9

CDR3 protein: CSVVTESADTQYF
CDR3 DNA: TGCAGCGTTGTCACGGAAAGCGCAGATACGCAGTATTTT
J gene: TRBJ2-3
D gene: .
clone size: .
V gene: TRBV29-1

CDR3 protein: CASSRGASAGELFF
CDR3 DNA: TGTGCCAGCAGTCGGGGGGCTAGTGCCGGGGAGCTGTTTTTT
J gene: TRBJ2-2
D gene: .
clone size: .
V gene: TRBV3-1

CDR3 protein: CASSLGLGGQFF
CDR3 DNA: TGCGCCAGCAGCTTAGGTCTGGGAGGGCAGTTCTTC
J gene: TRBJ2-1
D gene: .
clone size: few
V gene: TRBV4-3

CDR3 protein: CASRPDRSDTGELFF
CDR3 DNA: TGTGCCAGCAGACCCGACAGGAGCGACACCGGGGAGCTGTTTTTT
J gene: TRBJ2-2
D gene: .
clone size: .
V gene: TRBV12-3/TRBV12-4

CDR3 protein: CASSKELAGRWKEQYF
CDR3 DNA: TGTGCCAGCAGCAAAGAGCTAGCGGGGCGCTGGAAAGAGCAGTACTTC
J gene: TRBJ2-7
D gene: .
clone size: .
V gene: TRBV21-1

CDR3 protein: CASSLLETGDDLGYTF
CDR3 DNA: TGTGCCAGCAGCTTACTTGAGACAGGGGACGATCTTGGCTACACCTTC
J gene: TRBJ1-2
D gene: TRBD1
clone size: many
V gene: TRBV7-9

CDR3 protein: CASSLGGVAYGYTF
CDR3 DNA: TGTGCCAGCAGTTTAGGAGGGGTCGCCTATGGCTACACCTTC
J gene: TRBJ1-2
D gene: .
clone size: .
V gene: TRBV27

CDR3 protein: CASSLVLNTEAFF
CDR3 DNA: TGTGCCAGCAGCTTGGTTCTTAACACTGAAGCTTTCTTT
J gene: TRBJ1-1
D gene: .
clone size: many
V gene: TRBV5-5

CDR3 protein: CASSPDTIYEQYF
CDR3 DNA: TGCGCCAGCAGCCCTGACACGATCTACGAGCAGTACTTC
J gene: TRBJ2-7
D gene: .
clone size: few
V gene: TRBV5-1

CDR3 protein: CASSTGAGGETQYF
CDR3 DNA: TGTGCCAGCAGCACCGGGGCGGGAGGAGAGACCCAGTACTTC
J gene: TRBJ2-5
D gene: TRBD2
clone size: .
V gene: TRBV7-3

CDR3 protein: CASSPTGGTSSYEQYF
CDR3 DNA: TGTGCCAGCTCACCAACAGGGGGTACGAGCTCCTACGAGCAGTACTTC
J gene: TRBJ2-7
D gene: TRBD1
clone size: .
V gene: TRBV18